Included here is one T cell receptor (beta chain) sequence, with context. Antigen specificity is unknown. The ends lost 4 bases at V and 1 base at J; junction bases unmatched: 3. There are 14 residues in the CDR3. Measured with immunoSEQ multiplex PCR; TCRdb has only the in-frame clones, and not every one. The data contain 2.5 million or so clones, more than 80% of them seen just once; the ten biggest clones take up around 0.14%. The sample originates from a study of shared clonotypes between healthy human individuals. Background on the study: Ranging from 18 to 49 in age, donors were two women and three men.

Findings and limits, study-wide: What naive subsets generally showed was a larger estimated richness than memory subsets showed.

The sequence was obtained from a man between 18 and 29 years old in good health. Sequenced input: naive CD4+ T cells sorted from blood. Subset in this sample: CD45RA+ positively selected. The V and J genes are TRBV23-1 and TRBJ2-7, with 8 bases aligning to TRBD2. TRBV23-1 is labeled an ORF, and its function is uncertain. This CDR3 reads CASSLKRESYEQYF. CDR3 in DNA: TGCGCCAGCAGTCTAAAGCGGGAGTCCTACGAGCAGTACTTC.